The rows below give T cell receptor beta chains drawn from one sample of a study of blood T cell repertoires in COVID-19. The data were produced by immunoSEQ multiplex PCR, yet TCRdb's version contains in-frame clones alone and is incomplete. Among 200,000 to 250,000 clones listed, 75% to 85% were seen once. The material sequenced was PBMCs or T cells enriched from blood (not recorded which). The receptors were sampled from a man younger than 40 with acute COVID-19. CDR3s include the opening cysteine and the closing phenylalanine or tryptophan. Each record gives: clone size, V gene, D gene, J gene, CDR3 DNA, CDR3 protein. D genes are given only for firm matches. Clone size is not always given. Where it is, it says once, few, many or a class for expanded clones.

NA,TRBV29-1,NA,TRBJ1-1,TGCAGCGTTGATTTTAGTAGAAAGACTGAAGCTTTCTTT,CSVDFSRKTEAFF
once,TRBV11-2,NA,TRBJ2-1,TGTGCCAGCAGCTTAGGGGCTAGCGACCACAATGAGCAGTTCTTC,CASSLGASDHNEQFF
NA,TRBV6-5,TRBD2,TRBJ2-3,TGTGCCAGCGAACGGACTAGCGGGGCTCCAGATACGCAGTATTTT,CASERTSGAPDTQYF
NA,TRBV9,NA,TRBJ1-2,TGTGCCAGCAGCGGGACAGTAGAAATTGAGGCTAACTATGGCTACACCTTC,CASSGTVEIEANYGYTF
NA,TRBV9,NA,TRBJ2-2,TGTGCCAGCAGCGTTCAACAGGTGCCTTACACCGGGGAGCTGTTTTTT,CASSVQQVPYTGELFF
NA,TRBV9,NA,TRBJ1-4,TGTGCCAGCAGCGAAACTGTTATGAGGGAAGGTGAAAAACTGTTTTTT,CASSETVMREGEKLFF
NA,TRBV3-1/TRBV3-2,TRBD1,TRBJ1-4,TGTGCCAGCAGCCAACAAGCCGGACAGGTTAATGAAAAACTGTTTTTT,CASSQQAGQVNEKLFF
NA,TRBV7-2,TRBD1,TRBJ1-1,TGTGCCAGCAGTCCGTCGGGACAGCTGAACACTGAAGCTTTCTTT,CASSPSGQLNTEAFF
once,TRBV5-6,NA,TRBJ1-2,TGTGCCAGCAGGGAAGGACTCAGTGGCTACACCTTC,CASREGLSGYTF
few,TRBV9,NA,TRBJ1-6,TGTGCCAGCAGCGAACGAGGTAATTCACCCCTCCACTTT,CASSERGNSPLHF
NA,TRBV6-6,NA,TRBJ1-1,TGTGCCAGCAGTGTTCTGCCAGGGGAAACTGAAGCTTTCTTT,CASSVLPGETEAFF
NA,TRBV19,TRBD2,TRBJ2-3,TGTGCCAGTAGTATAGCGGCGGGGGGGCTCGCAGATACGCAGTATTTT,CASSIAAGGLADTQYF
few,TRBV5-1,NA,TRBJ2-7,TGCGCCAGCAGCCCATTCTTCGGCGAGCAGTACTTC,CASSPFFGEQYF
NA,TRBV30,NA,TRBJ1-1,TGTGCCTGGAAACAGGTGAGCACTGAAGCTTTCTTT,CAWKQVSTEAFF
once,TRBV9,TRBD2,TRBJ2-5,TGTGCCAGCGGCCCAGCGGGGAACCAAGAGACCCAGTACTTC,CASGPAGNQETQYF